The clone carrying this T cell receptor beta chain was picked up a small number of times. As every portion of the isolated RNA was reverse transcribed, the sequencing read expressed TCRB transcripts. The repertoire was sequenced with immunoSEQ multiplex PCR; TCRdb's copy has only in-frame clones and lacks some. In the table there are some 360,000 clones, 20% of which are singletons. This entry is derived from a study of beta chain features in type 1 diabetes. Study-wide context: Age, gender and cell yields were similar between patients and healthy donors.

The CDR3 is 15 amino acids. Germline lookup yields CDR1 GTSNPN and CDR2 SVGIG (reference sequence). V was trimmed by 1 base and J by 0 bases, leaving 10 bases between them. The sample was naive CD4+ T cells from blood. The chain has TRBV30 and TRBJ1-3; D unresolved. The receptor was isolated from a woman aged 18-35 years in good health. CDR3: CAWSGGGTSGNTIYF. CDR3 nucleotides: TGTGCCTGGAGTGGCGGCGGAACCTCTGGAAACACCATATATTTT.